Listed below are T cell receptor beta chains from one sample, sequenced in a study of T cell responses to AZD1222 COVID-19 vaccine. The protocol was immunoSEQ multiplex PCR, while the TCRdb copy is restricted to in-frame clones and leaves out a portion. Among 150,000 to 200,000 clones listed, around 90% were seen once. Sequences were derived from peripheral blood, sampled 28 days after the second dose of the MenACWY control vaccine. The receptors were sampled from an adult who received the MenACWY meningococcal vaccine as a control. The CDR3 runs from the conserved cysteine through the conserved F or W. D genes are given only for firm matches. Size values are once, few and many counts, or a class for expanded clones, and some rows have none.

J gene: TRBJ2-7; D gene: TRBD2; V gene: TRBV2; clone size: NA; CDR3 protein: CASSDPGLAGGEQYF; CDR3 DNA: TGTGCCAGCAGCGACCCGGGACTAGCGGGAGGCGAGCAGTACTTC
J gene: TRBJ2-1; D gene: NA; V gene: TRBV9; clone size: NA; CDR3 protein: CASSTHNEQFF; CDR3 DNA: TGTGCCAGCAGCACCCACAATGAGCAGTTCTTC
J gene: TRBJ1-2; D gene: NA; V gene: TRBV7-9; clone size: NA; CDR3 protein: CASSLQGDRYGYTF; CDR3 DNA: TGTGCCAGCAGCTTACAAGGGGACCGCTATGGCTACACCTTC
J gene: TRBJ1-3; D gene: NA; V gene: TRBV3-1/TRBV3-2; clone size: once; CDR3 protein: CASSQGDLRGNTIYF; CDR3 DNA: TGTGCCAGCAGCCAAGGGGACTTGAGGGGAAACACCATATATTTT
J gene: TRBJ2-2; D gene: NA; V gene: TRBV9; clone size: NA; CDR3 protein: CASSAGLYTGELFF; CDR3 DNA: TGTGCCAGCAGCGCAGGACTATACACCGGGGAGCTGTTTTTT
J gene: TRBJ1-6; D gene: NA; V gene: TRBV28; clone size: once; CDR3 protein: CASSYAGRVDNSPLHF; CDR3 DNA: TGTGCCAGCAGTTACGCGGGCAGGGTCGATAATTCACCCCTCCACTTT
J gene: TRBJ2-7; D gene: NA; V gene: TRBV14; clone size: NA; CDR3 protein: CASSQGVWHEQYF; CDR3 DNA: TGTGCCAGCAGCCAAGGGGTGTGGCACGAGCAGTACTTC
J gene: TRBJ2-2; D gene: TRBD2; V gene: TRBV29-1; clone size: once; CDR3 protein: CSVGLAGGTGELFF; CDR3 DNA: TGCAGCGTTGGGCTAGCGGGAGGAACCGGGGAGCTGTTTTTT
J gene: TRBJ2-2; D gene: NA; V gene: TRBV5-6; clone size: NA; CDR3 protein: CASSLGGSGTGELFF; CDR3 DNA: TGTGCCAGCAGCTTGGGGGGCTCGGGCACCGGGGAGCTGTTTTTT
J gene: TRBJ2-7; D gene: TRBD2; V gene: TRBV7-9; clone size: NA; CDR3 protein: CASRGTSSSYEQYF; CDR3 DNA: TGTGCCAGCCGAGGGACTAGCAGTTCCTACGAGCAGTACTTC
J gene: TRBJ2-1; D gene: TRBD2; V gene: TRBV7-9; clone size: few; CDR3 protein: CASSLGRVAGTSYNEQFF; CDR3 DNA: TGTGCCAGCAGCTTAGGGCGGGTAGCGGGAACCTCCTACAATGAGCAGTTCTTC
J gene: TRBJ1-5; D gene: NA; V gene: TRBV3-1/TRBV3-2; clone size: NA; CDR3 protein: CASSLGGSNQPQHF; CDR3 DNA: TGTGCCAGCAGCCTGGGAGGGAGCAATCAGCCCCAGCATTTT
J gene: TRBJ1-2; D gene: NA; V gene: TRBV11-2; clone size: NA; CDR3 protein: CASSLDGLESSYTF; CDR3 DNA: TGTGCCAGCAGCTTAGACGGACTCGAATCCAGCTACACCTTC
J gene: TRBJ1-2; D gene: NA; V gene: TRBV10-3; clone size: NA; CDR3 protein: CAIGDGGGYTF; CDR3 DNA: TGTGCCATCGGGGACGGGGGTGGCTACACCTTC
J gene: TRBJ2-7; D gene: NA; V gene: TRBV7-9; clone size: few; CDR3 protein: CATDGLAYEQYF; CDR3 DNA: TGTGCCACCGACGGCCTCGCCTACGAGCAGTACTTC
J gene: TRBJ2-7; D gene: NA; V gene: TRBV9; clone size: NA; CDR3 protein: CASSAAPFYRESYEQYF; CDR3 DNA: TGTGCCAGCAGTGCCGCCCCATTCTACAGGGAGTCCTACGAGCAGTACTTC